This T cell receptor (beta chain) comes out of a study of synovial regulatory T cells in juvenile arthritis. General study points: Synovial Treg CDR3 sequences overlapped more with iaTregs than other circulating Tregs.

Synovial fluid was collected with matched peripheral blood from each patient with active arthritis. The CDR3 runs to 19 residues. This entry has no DNA. Its frequency marks this clone as medium-sized. Its antigen is unidentified. The table came from immunoSEQ multiplex PCR; TCRdb's copy has only in-frame clones and leaves some out. The sample features about 2,500 clones, with approximately 14% in its top ten. This receptor was taken from a donor younger than 30 with juvenile idiopathic arthritis. The source material was Treg cells from the synovium. The rearrangement uses TRBV7-1 and TRBJ1-6. TRBV7-1 is annotated as an ORF whose role is uncertain. CDR3 sequence reads: CASSLQGTPLSGYNSPLHF.